The clone carrying this TCR beta chain was observed a few times. Its matching antigen is unknown. Cultured CD4+ T-cell DNA underwent Oncomine TCR Beta short-read sequencing. MiXCR, run by TCRdb on the PCR reads, gives a single entry per CDR3 protein. The repertoire includes roughly 20,000 distinct CDR3 sequences, approximately 38% of them detected once, and 2.6% sits in the top ten. Stated time point: late sampling 161 to 241 days after vaccination in three convalescent patients. Treatment: roughly 11-day PBMC culture with coronavirus spike peptide pools or control peptides (ViraFEST assay). The data belong to a study of vaccination and CD4 T cells after COVID-19. The sequence derives from a human donor who had recovered from COVID-19. Source: CD4+ T cells from blood, cultured in vitro, taken about 7 months after SARS-CoV-2 vaccination.

The CDR3 loop is CASSLEAGGSQNEQFF. As DNA, the CDR3 is TGTGCCAGCAGCCTCGAAGCGGGAGGTTCTCAGAATGAGCAGTTCTTC. The V and J genes are TRBV6-4 and TRBJ2-1, with 9 nucleotides matching TRBD2. The CDR3 spans 16 residues. After removal of 6 bases from V and 7 bases from J, the junction contained 13 bases not matched to a gene. Germline V gives CDR1 MRHNA, CDR2 SNTAGT.